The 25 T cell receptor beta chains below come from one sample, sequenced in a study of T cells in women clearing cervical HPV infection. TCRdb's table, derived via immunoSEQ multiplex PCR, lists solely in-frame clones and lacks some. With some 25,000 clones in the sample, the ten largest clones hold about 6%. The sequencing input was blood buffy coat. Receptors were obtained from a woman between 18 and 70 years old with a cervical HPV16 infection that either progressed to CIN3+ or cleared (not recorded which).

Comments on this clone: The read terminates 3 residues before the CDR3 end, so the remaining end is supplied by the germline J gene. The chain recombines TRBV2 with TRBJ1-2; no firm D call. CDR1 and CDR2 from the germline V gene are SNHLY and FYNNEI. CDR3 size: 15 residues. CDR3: CASNPTSLSTDTYTF. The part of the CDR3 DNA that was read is TGTGCCAGCAACCCGACTAGCTTGAGCACAGATACC.

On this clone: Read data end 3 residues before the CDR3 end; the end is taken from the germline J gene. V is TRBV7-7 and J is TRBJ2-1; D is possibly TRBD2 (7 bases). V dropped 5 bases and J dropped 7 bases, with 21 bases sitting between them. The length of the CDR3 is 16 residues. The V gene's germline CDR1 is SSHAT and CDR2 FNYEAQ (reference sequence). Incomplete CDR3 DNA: TGTGCCAGCAGCGCTCTAGCGGAAGGGGGAGGGAATGAG. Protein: CASSALAEGGGNE. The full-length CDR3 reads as CASSALAEGGGNEQFF.

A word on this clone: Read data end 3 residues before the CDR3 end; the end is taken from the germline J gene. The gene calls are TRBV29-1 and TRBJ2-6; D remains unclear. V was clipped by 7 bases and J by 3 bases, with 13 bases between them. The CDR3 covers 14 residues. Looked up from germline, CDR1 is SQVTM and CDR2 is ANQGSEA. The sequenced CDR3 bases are TGCAGCGCACTCCTTCTACGTGGGGCCAACGTC. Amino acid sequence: CSALLLRGANV. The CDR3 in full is CSALLLRGANVLTF.

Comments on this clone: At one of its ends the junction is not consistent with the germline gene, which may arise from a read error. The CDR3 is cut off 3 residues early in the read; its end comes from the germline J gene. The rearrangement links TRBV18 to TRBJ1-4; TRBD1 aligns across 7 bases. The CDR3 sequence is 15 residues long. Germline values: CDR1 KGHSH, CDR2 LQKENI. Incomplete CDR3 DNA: TGTGCTAGCTCTCCAAACAGGGGCCGGAGTGAAAAA. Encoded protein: CASSPNRGRSEK. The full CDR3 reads CASSPNRGRSEKLFF.

The CDR3 sequence: CASARSEGLVSNEQFF. The CDR3 DNA, read in part, is TGCGCCAGCGCAAGGTCTGAGGGACTAGTGAGCAATGAG. This chain joins TRBV5-1 and TRBJ2-1; 8 positions match TRBD2. The read ends 3 residues early relative to the CDR3; the germline J gene fills the gap. Germline values: CDR1 SGHRS, CDR2 YFSETQ. V was pared by 7 bases and J by 6 bases, with 15 bases of the junction left unmatched. The CDR3 length is 16 residues. The full variable domain, with the rest looked up from reference TRBV5-1 and TRBJ2-1, is KAGVTQTPRYLIKTRGQQVTLSCSPISGHRSVSWYQQTPGQGLQFLFEYFSETQRNKGNFPGRFSGRQFSNSRSEMNVSTLELGDSALYLCASARSEGLVSNEQFFGPGTRLTVL.

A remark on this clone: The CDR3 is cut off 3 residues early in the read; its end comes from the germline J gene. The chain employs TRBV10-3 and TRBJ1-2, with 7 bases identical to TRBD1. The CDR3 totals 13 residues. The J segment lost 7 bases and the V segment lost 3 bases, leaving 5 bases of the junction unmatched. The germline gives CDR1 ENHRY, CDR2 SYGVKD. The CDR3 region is CAISEGPGGGYTF. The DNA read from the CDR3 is TGTGCCATCAGTGAAGGTCCAGGGGGTGGC.

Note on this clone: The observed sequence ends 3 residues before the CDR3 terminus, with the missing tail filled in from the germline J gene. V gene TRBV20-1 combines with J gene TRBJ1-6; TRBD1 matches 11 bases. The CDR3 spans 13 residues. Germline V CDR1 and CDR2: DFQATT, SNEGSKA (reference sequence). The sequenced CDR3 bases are TGCAGTGCTTGGACAGGGGGCGGGAACCCC. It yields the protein CSAWTGGGNP. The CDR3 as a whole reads CSAWTGGGNPLHF.

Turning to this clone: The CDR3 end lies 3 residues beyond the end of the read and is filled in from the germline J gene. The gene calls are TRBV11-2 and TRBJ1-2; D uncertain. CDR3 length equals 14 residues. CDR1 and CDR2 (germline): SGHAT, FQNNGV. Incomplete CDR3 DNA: TGTGCCAGCAGCCCTTACGGATCCGGCGGCGGC. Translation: CASSPYGSGGG. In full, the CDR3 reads CASSPYGSGGGYTF. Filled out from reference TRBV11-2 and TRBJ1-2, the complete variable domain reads EAGVAQSPRYKIIEKRQSVAFWCNPISGHATLYWYQQILGQGPKLLIQFQNNGVVDDSQLPKDRFSAERLKGVDSTLKIQPAKLEDSAVYLCASSPYGSGGGYTFGSGTRLTVV.

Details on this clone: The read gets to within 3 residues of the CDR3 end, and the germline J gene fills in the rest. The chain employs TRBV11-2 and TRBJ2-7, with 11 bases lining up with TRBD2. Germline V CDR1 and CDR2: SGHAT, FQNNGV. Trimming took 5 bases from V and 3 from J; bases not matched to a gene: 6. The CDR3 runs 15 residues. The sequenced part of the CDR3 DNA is TGTGCCAGCAGCCTCTCCGGGACTAGCGGCTACGAG. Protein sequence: CASSLSGTSGYE. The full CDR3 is CASSLSGTSGYEQYF.

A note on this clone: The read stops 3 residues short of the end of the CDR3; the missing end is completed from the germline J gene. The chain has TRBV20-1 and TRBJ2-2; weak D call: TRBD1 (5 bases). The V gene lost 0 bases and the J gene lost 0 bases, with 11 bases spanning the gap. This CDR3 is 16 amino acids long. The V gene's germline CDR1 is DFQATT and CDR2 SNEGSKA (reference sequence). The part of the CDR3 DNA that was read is TGCAGTGCTAGAGATCTAAGGGGAACGAACACCGGGGAG. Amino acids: CSARDLRGTNTGE. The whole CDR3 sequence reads CSARDLRGTNTGELFF.

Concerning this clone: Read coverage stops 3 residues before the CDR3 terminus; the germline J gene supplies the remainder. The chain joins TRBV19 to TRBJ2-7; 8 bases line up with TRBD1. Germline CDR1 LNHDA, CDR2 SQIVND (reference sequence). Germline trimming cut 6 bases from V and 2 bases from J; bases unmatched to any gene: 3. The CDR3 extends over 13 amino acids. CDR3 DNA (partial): TGTGCCAGTAGGGGGACAGGTGCCTACGAG. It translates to CASRGTGAYE. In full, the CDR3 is CASRGTGAYEQYF.

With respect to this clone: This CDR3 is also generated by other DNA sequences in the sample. The sequenced part of the CDR3 DNA is TGTGCCTGGGGAACAGGGTTTTCTGGAAACACC. Its translation: CAWGTGFSGNT. The entire CDR3 protein is CAWGTGFSGNTIYF. The chain is built from TRBV30 and TRBJ1-3; possible D gene TRBD1, 6 bases. The CDR3 extends 3 residues past the end of the read, so its final part is completed from the germline J gene. This CDR3 comprises 14 residues. The V end was cut by 5 bases, the J end by 1 base, with 12 bases between. Germline CDR1 is GTSNPN and CDR2 is SVGIG (reference sequence).

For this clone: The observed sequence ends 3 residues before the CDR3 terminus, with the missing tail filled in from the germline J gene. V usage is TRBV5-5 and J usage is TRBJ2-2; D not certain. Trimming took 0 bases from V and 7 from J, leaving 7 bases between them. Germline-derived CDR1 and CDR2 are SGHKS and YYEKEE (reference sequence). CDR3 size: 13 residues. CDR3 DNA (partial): TGTGCCAGCAGCTTGGGCGCTGGCGGGGAG. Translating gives CASSLGAGGE. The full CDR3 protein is CASSLGAGGELFF.

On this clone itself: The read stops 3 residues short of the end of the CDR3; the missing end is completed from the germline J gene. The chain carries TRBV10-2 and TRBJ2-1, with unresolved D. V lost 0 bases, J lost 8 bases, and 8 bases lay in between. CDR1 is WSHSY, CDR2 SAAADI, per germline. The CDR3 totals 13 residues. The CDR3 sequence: CASSESLFDEQFF. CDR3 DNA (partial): TGCGCCAGCAGTGAGTCGTTGTTCGATGAG.

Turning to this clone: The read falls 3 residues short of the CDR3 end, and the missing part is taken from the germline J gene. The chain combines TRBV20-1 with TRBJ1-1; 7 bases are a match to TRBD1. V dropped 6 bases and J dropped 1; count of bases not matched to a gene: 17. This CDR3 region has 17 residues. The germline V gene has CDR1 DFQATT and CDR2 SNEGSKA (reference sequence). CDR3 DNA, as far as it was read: TGCAGTGCCCAAAGAATGACAGGGAGGTTAACGAACACTGAA. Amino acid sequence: CSAQRMTGRLTNTE. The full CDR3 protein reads CSAQRMTGRLTNTEAFF.

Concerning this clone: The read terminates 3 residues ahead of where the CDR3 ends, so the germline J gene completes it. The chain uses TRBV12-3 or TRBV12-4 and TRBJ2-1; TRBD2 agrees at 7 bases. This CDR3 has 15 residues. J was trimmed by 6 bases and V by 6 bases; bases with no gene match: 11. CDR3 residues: CASSYSGTRSNEQFF. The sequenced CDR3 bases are TGTGCCAGCAGCTACAGCGGGACTCGGAGCAATGAG.

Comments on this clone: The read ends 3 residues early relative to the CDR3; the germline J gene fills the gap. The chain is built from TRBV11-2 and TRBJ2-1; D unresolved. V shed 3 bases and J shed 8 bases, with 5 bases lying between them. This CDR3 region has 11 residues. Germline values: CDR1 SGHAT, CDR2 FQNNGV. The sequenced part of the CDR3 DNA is TGTGCCAGCAGCTTTTCCTATGAG. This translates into CASSFSYE. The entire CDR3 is CASSFSYEQFF. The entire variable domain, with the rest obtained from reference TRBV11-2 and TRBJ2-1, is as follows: EAGVAQSPRYKIIEKRQSVAFWCNPISGHATLYWYQQILGQGPKLLIQFQNNGVVDDSQLPKDRFSAERLKGVDSTLKIQPAKLEDSAVYLCASSFSYEQFFGPGTRLTVL.

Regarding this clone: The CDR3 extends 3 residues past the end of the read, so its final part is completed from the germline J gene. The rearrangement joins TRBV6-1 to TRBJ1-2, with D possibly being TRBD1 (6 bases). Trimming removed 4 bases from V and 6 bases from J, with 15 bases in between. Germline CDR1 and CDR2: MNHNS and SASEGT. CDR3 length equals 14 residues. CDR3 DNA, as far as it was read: TGTGCCAGCAGTGTCTGGGGGCGCCAGAATGGC. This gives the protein CASSVWGRQNG. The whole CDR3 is CASSVWGRQNGYTF.

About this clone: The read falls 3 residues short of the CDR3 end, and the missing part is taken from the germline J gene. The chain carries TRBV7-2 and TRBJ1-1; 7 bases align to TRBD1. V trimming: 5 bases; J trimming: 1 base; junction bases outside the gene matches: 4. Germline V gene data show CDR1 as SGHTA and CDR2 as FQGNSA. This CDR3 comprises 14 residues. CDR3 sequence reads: CASSPGQWNTEAFF. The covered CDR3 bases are TGTGCCAGCAGCCCGGGACAGTGGAACACTGAA.

The CDR3 spells CASGGRYNDYTF. Incomplete CDR3 DNA: TGTGCCAGCGGCGGGAGGTACAATGAC. The chain joins TRBV7-8 to TRBJ1-2, with unresolved D. The read is 3 residues too short to cover the CDR3 end, so that end is filled in from the germline J gene. Germline assignment: CDR1 SGHVS and CDR2 FQNEAQ. This CDR3 is 12 amino acids long.

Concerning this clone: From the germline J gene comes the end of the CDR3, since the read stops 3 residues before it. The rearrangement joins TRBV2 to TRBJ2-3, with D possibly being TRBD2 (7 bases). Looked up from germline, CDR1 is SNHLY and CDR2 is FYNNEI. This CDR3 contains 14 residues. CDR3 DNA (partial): TGTGCCAGCAGAGGGGGGGTGCGGGAAGAGACG. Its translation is CASRGGVREET. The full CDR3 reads CASRGGVREETQYF. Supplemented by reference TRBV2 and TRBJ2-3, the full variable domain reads EPEVTQTPSHQVTQMGQEVILRCVPISNHLYFYWYRQILGQKVEFLVSFYNNEISEKSEIFDDQFSVERPDGSNFTLKIRSTKLEDSAMYFCASRGGVREETQYFGPGTRLTVL.

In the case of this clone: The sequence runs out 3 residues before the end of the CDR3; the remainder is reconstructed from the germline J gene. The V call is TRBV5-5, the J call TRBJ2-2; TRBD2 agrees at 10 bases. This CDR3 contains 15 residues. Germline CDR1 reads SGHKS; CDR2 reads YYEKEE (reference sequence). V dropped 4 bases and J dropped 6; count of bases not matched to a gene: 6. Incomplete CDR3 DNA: TGTGCCAGCAGCACCGCCGGGACTAGCGCCGGGGAG. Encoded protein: CASSTAGTSAGE. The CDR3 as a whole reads CASSTAGTSAGELFF.

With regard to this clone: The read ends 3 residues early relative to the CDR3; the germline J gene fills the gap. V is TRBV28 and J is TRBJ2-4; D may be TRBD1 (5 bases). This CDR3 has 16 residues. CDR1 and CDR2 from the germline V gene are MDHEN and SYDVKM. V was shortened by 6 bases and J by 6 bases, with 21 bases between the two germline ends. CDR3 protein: CASSLGTGPLLNIQYF. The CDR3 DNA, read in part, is TGTGCCAGCAGCCTGGGAACAGGACCCCTTCTAAACATT.

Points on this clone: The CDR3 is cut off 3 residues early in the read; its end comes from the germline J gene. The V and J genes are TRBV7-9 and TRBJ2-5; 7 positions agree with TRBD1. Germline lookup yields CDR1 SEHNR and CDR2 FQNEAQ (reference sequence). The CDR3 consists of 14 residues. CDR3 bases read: TGTGCCAGCAGCCTTGGGACAGCTAAGAGTACC. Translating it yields CASSLGTAKST. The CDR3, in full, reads CASSLGTAKSTQYF. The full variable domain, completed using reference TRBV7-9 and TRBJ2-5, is DTGVSQNPRHKITKRGQNVTFRCDPISEHNRLYWYRQTLGQGPEFLTYFQNEAQLEKSRLLSDRFSAERPKGSFSTLEIQRTEQGDSAMYLCASSLGTAKSTQYFGPGTRLLVL.

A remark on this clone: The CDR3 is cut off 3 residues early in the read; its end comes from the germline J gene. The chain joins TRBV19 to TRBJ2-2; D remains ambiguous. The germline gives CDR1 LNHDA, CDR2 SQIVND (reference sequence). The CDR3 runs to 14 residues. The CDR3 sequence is CASRSLDINEKLFF. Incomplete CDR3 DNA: TGTGCCAGTAGGAGCCTTGATATTAATGAAAAG.